This T cell receptor (beta chain) is drawn from a study of T-cell reconstitution after alpha-beta-depleted transplantation in children. Germline V gene data show CDR1 as SGHVS and CDR2 as FNYEAQ. The V and J ends lost 6 bases and 8 bases respectively, with 19 bases between them. This CDR3 is built from 14 residues. The TCRbeta library was prepared with unique molecular identifiers. TCRdb recomputed calls from the PCR reads with MiXCR, one row per CDR3 protein. The data contain hundreds of thousands of distinct CDR3 sequences, approximately 16% of them singletons. This TCR came from a human donor who donated a stem cell graft to a child with acute myeloid leukemia. The chain is built from TRBV7-6 and TRBJ1-1; D remains unclear. Sequencing used PBMCs from the stem cell graft donor, obtained from the stem cell graft. CDR3 bases: TGTGCCAGCAGTCCCGCCTGGGTCACAGAAGAAGCTTTCTTT. Amino acid sequence: CASSPAWVTEEAFF.